This T cell receptor (beta chain) was retrieved from a study of cytomegalovirus exposure and HLA in healthy donors. Study-wide findings and caveats: A missense DCLRE1C variant was associated with V- and J-gene trimming of TCR beta chains in a later analysis, and an independent cohort replicated the association. In a later analysis, the majority of CMV-associated beta chains seemingly showed HLA restriction. Highest at DRB1 and lowest at HLA-C, TCR association rates differed among HLA loci in a later analysis.

In regard to this clone: The antigen is undetermined.

Trimming at V came to 0 bases and at J to 2 bases, leaving 3 bases not matched to a gene. The CDR3 is made up of 15 amino acids. CDR1 is SGHKS, CDR2 YYEKEE, per germline (reference sequence). The PCR used 60 Vbeta and 13 Jbeta primers. Using immunoSEQ multiplex PCR, the repertoire was profiled, and TCRdb retains in-frame clones only, with some absent. Of more than 150,000 clones in the sample, roughly three quarters were seen once. Sequenced sample: PBMCs. The TCR originated in a woman in her 50s in good health and CMV-seropositive. This chain connects TRBV5-5 to TRBJ2-7, with TRBD1 identical over 9 bases. The CDR3 DNA reads TGTGCCAGCAGCTTGGTTGGGACAGGGCCCTACGAGCAGTACTTC. Translated: CASSLVGTGPYEQYF.